This TCR beta chain was observed in a study of post-analysis software for immune sequencing data. Researchers reported that TCR beta cDNA libraries carried unique molecular identifiers. TCRdb re-called the PCR reads with MiXCR, one entry per CDR3 protein. Here the sample spans around 710,000 distinct CDR3 sequences, about 43% being singletons. The study, taken as a whole, reports: Included in a set of roughly five TRBV segments more frequent in patients than controls were TRBV5-6, TRBV5-1 and TRBV20-1. Significantly lower normalized Chao1 diversity was seen in multiple sclerosis patients than in controls.

Details on this clonotype: Antigen specificity is unknown.

Per germline, CDR1 SGHTA and CDR2 FQGNSA. This CDR3 is 15 amino acids long. This TCR was sampled from a girl aged 10-17 years with multiple sclerosis. The rearrangement joins TRBV7-2 to TRBJ2-5, with 8 bases identical to TRBD2. The J call is in doubt because the DNA end fits TRBJ2-7 better. Sequencing was carried out using blood. The DNA for the CDR3 is TGTGCCAGCAGCTCCGCCCCTAGCGGGCCTTACGAGCAGTACTTC. Translated, it gives CASSSAPSGPYEQYF.